A selection of T cell receptor beta chains follows, all from one sample in a study of T cell responses to AZD1222 COVID-19 vaccine. Measured with immunoSEQ multiplex PCR; TCRdb has only the in-frame clones, and not every one. The table shows some 150,000 clones, with approximately 91% occurring only once. The material sequenced was peripheral blood, taken on day 0 of AZD1222 vaccination. These receptors came from an adult in good health. Both conserved end residues are part of each CDR3. Fields, in order: J gene, clone size, V gene, D gene, CDR3 DNA, CDR3 protein. D genes are given only for firm matches. Expanded clones are given a class, and other clones once, few, many or no size at all.

TRBJ1-3	NA	TRBV7-2	NA	TGTGCCAGCAGCTTAGACCTCCCATTGTGGAGGGGAAACACCATATATTTT	CASSLDLPLWRGNTIYF
TRBJ2-3	few	TRBV6-6	NA	TGTGCCAGCAGTTATAGGGAGACAGATACGCAGTATTTT	CASSYRETDTQYF
TRBJ2-3	NA	TRBV7-8	TRBD2	TGTGCCAGCAGCCTGACTAGCGGCTACACAGATACGCAGTATTTT	CASSLTSGYTDTQYF
TRBJ1-2	NA	TRBV12-5	NA	TGTGCTAGTGGTCGTGGGGGCACGCATGGCTACACCTTC	CASGRGGTHGYTF
TRBJ2-2	NA	TRBV19	TRBD2	TGTGCCAGTCTCGGACTAGCGGGCCCCGGGGAGCTGTTTTTT	CASLGLAGPGELFF
TRBJ1-2	NA	TRBV27	NA	TGTGCCAGCAGCAGCGTCGGGATATATGGCTACACCTTC	CASSSVGIYGYTF
TRBJ2-7	NA	TRBV7-8	NA	TGTGCCAGCAGCCCGTTCCCGCTCGAGCAGTACTTC	CASSPFPLEQYF
TRBJ2-7	NA	TRBV29-1	NA	TGCAGCGTCTCTGGGGGGCCCTACGAGCAGTACTTC	CSVSGGPYEQYF
TRBJ1-3	once	TRBV2	NA	TGTGCCAGCAACCACCGTTCGGGTGCGCCGGGAAACACCATATATTTT	CASNHRSGAPGNTIYF
TRBJ1-5	NA	TRBV13	TRBD1	TGTGCCAGCAGCTGGGGACAGGGAAGCAATCAGCCCCAGCATTTT	CASSWGQGSNQPQHF
TRBJ1-2	NA	TRBV3-1/TRBV3-2	NA	TGTGCCAGCAGCCAAGATCGAAGGGGCTACACCTTC	CASSQDRRGYTF
TRBJ2-5	NA	TRBV5-1	NA	TGCGCCAGCAGCTTGTCCCCCCAAGAGACCCAGTACTTC	CASSLSPQETQYF
TRBJ2-3	NA	TRBV29-1	NA	TGCAGCTCTCTCGGGGAGCGCACAGATACGCAGTATTTT	CSSLGERTDTQYF
TRBJ1-2	once	TRBV4-2	TRBD1	TGTGCCAGCAGCCAAGACATGCTTAGACAGGGGAACTATGGCTACACCTTC	CASSQDMLRQGNYGYTF
TRBJ1-1	once	TRBV7-3	NA	TGTGCCAGCAGCTTAATGGGGATGGGGAACACTGAAGCTTTCTTT	CASSLMGMGNTEAFF
TRBJ1-4	NA	TRBV5-5	NA	TGTGCCAGCAGCTTGACAGGCCGGGGCGAAAAACTGTTTTTT	CASSLTGRGEKLFF
TRBJ2-7	NA	TRBV5-6	TRBD1	TGTGCCAGCAGCTTCCTCCGACAGGGATTAGTCTACGAGCAGTACTTC	CASSFLRQGLVYEQYF
TRBJ2-5	NA	TRBV28	TRBD2	TGTGCCAGCAGTTCGACCGGGACTAGCGGCCAAGAGACCCAGTACTTC	CASSSTGTSGQETQYF
TRBJ2-3	NA	TRBV10-3	TRBD2	TGTGCCATCAGAACTAGCGGTAGCACAGATACGCAGTATTTT	CAIRTSGSTDTQYF
TRBJ2-7	NA	TRBV27	TRBD1	TGTGCCAGCAGTTTCTTTAGGGGACAGGGTTTCGGGGAGCAGTACTTC	CASSFFRGQGFGEQYF
TRBJ1-1	NA	TRBV7-2	NA	TGTGCCAGCAGCTTAGATCCGGGGGTGGAGGCTTTCTTT	CASSLDPGVEAFF
TRBJ1-2	NA	TRBV7-9	NA	TGTGCCAGCAGCTCCCCCTATTGGGGCTATGGCTACACCTTC	CASSSPYWGYGYTF